These T cell receptor beta chains were read from a single sample in a study of cytomegalovirus exposure and HLA in healthy donors. Libraries were prepared by immunoSEQ multiplex PCR; TCRdb keeps only in-frame clonotypes and omits some of them. The data show around 110,000 clones, with about 68% seen just once and around 9.7% held by the top ten. The specimen was PBMCs. All receptors come from a woman in her thirties or forties in good health and CMV-seropositive. Each CDR3 is given without its conserved first and last residue.

TRBJ2-1,TRBV18,ASSRNPSGGYNEQF
TRBJ1-1,TRBV6-4,ASSEETGGGVDTEAF
TRBJ2-2,TRBV6-4,ASSVSGHTGELF
TRBJ1-2,TRBV7-9,ASSLFTPGLGGYT
TRBJ2-7,TRBV11-2,ASSLVPSGITYEQY
TRBJ1-2,TRBV28,ASSSQTGGWFGYT
TRBJ1-4,TRBV6-5,ASSYSTGVNEKLF
TRBJ2-7,TRBV4-1,ASSQAHPGYYEQY
TRBJ2-5,TRBV2,ASRRDRGLETQY
TRBJ2-6,TRBV5-4,ASSLAGTGANVLT
TRBJ2-7,TRBV5-1,ASSLDLAGVITYEQY
TRBJ2-6,TRBV7-9,ASSLTGDRSGANVLT
TRBJ2-1,TRBV2,AITSGRGYNEQF
TRBJ2-1,TRBV5-4,ASSLATGNNEQF
TRBJ2-1,TRBV7-7,ASSPSGWAGGDYEQF
TRBJ1-2,TRBV6-5,ASSYRGIYLHGYT
TRBJ1-2,TRBV5-1,ASSSDPSGGGYT
TRBJ2-5,TRBV2,ASSEDSQETQY
TRBJ2-7,TRBV19,ASSIGEDYTTYEQY
TRBJ2-7,TRBV5-1,ASRLTFAGGPEEQY
TRBJ2-7,TRBV29-1,SVRGGTTYEQY
TRBJ1-4,TRBV15,ATSRDGQGREKLF
TRBJ1-5,TRBV7-8,ASSSQGAQPQH
TRBJ2-1,TRBV7-3,ASSSPGRSPHEQF
TRBJ2-7,TRBV28,ASRDEGLETHEQY
TRBJ2-7,TRBV19,ASSTTLQGRVYEQY
TRBJ2-1,TRBV27,ASSRELSYNEQF
TRBJ2-2,TRBV7-2,ASSLFLAGGPWTGELF
TRBJ2-3,TRBV27,ASSLTDTQY
TRBJ1-1,TRBV19,ASSIFGNTEAF
TRBJ2-1,TRBV9,ASSVSLAPYNEQF
TRBJ2-7,TRBV29-1,SVSGSIWYEQY
TRBJ1-1,TRBV5-4,ASPVCSPVRGEAF
TRBJ1-1,TRBV2,ASTESPGMNTEAF
TRBJ2-6,TRBV18,ASSPRRPPGGANVLT
TRBJ2-1,TRBV11-2,ASSLALNEQF
TRBJ1-1,TRBV4-1,ASSQVQGDTEAF
TRBJ1-5,TRBV5-6,ASSFGLSQPQH
TRBJ2-2,TRBV18,ASSPFGESGELF
TRBJ2-7,TRBV15,ATSRGGFRGLTFSYEQY
TRBJ2-5,TRBV5-1,ASSGGLAGGVFTKETQY
TRBJ2-2,TRBV19,ASKKPNTGELF
TRBJ1-2,TRBV27,ASSPHNRQGYGYT
TRBJ2-3,TRBV7-2,ASSLDNRASSTDTQY
TRBJ2-7,TRBV5-1,ASSRPSRSPYEQY